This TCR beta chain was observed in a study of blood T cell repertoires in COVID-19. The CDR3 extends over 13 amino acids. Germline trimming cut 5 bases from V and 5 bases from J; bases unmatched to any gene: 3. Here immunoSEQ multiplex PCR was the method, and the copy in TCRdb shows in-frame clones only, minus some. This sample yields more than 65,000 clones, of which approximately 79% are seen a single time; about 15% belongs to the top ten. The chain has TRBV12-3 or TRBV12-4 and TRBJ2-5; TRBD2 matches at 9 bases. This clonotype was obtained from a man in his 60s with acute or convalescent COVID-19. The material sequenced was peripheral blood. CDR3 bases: TGTGCCAGCAGTCCCACTAGCGGGGAGACCCAGTACTTC. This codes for CASSPTSGETQYF.